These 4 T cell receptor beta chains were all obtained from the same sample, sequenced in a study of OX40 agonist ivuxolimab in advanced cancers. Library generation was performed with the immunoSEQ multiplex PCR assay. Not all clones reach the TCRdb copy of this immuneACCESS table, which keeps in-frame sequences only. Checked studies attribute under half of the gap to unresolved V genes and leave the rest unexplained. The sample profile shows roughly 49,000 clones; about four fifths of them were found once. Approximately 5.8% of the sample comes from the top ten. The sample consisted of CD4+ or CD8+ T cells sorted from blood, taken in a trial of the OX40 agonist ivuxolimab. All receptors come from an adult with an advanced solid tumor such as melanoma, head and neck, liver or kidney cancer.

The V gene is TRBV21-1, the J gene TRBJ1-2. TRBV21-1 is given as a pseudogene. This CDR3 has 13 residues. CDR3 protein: CASRIGYPYGYTF. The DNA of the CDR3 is TGTGCCAGCAGGATTGGCTACCCATATGGCTACACCTTC.

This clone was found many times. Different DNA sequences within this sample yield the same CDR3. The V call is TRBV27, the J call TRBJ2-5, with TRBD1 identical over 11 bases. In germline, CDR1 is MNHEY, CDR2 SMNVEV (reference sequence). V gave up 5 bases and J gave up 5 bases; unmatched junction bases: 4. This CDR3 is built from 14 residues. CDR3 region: CASSGQGAGETQYF. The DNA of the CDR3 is TGTGCCAGCAGTGGACAGGGGGCTGGGGAGACCCAGTACTTC.

The CDR3 loop is CASSLSTGWVNEQYF. The CDR3, as DNA: TGTGCCAGCAGTCTATCGACAGGGTGGGTCAACGAGCAGTACTTC. This chain joins TRBV6-5 and TRBJ2-7; TRBD1 aligns across 7 bases. The length of the CDR3 is 15 residues. Germline V gene data show CDR1 as MNHEY and CDR2 as SVGAGI. Trimming removed 5 bases from V and 5 bases from J; junction bases left unmatched: 12.

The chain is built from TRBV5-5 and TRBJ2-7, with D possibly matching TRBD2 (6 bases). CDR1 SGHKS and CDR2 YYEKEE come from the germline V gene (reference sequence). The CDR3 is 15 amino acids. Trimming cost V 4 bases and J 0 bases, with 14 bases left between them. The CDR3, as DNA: TGTGCCAGCAGCCCGGACGTCGGGGGCTCCTACGAGCAGTACTTC. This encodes CASSPDVGGSYEQYF.